The 23 T cell receptor beta chains presented below share a single source sample, sequenced in a study of cytomegalovirus exposure and HLA in healthy donors. PCR used 60 Vbeta primers and 13 Jbeta primers. Clones were read by immunoSEQ multiplex PCR, and TCRdb kept only the in-frame ones, dropping some. In the table there are over 95,000 clones, about 77% of which are singletons. The sequencing input was PBMCs. All receptors come from a man aged 40-49 years in good health and CMV-seronegative.

The rearrangement joins TRBV30 to TRBJ1-5, with D perhaps matching TRBD1 (5 bases). The V gene's germline CDR1 is GTSNPN and CDR2 SVGIG (reference sequence). There are 15 residues in the CDR3. Between the trimmed V and J ends, which lost 0 bases and 5 bases, there was a span of 14 bases. The CDR3, as DNA: TGTGCCTGGAGTGTCGGGGGTAGGTGGGATCAGCCCCAGCATTTT. It yields the protein CAWSVGGRWDQPQHF.

V gene TRBV7-9 combines with J gene TRBJ2-7; 8 nucleotides match TRBD1. The CDR3 spans 13 residues. Germline V CDR1 and CDR2: SEHNR, FQNEAQ (reference sequence). The junction had 1 base not matched to a gene; V was cut back by 5 bases and J by 1 base. CDR3 residues: CASSGQGSYEQYF. The CDR3 nucleotides read TGTGCCAGCAGCGGACAGGGATCCTACGAGCAGTACTTC.

The V call is TRBV15, the J call TRBJ2-5; possible D gene TRBD2, 6 bases. V lost 2 bases and J 1 base, leaving 14 bases between the germline ends. The length of the CDR3 is 16 residues. Germline-derived CDR1 and CDR2 are LNHNV and YYDKDF (reference sequence). The CDR3 loop reads CATSRSGATAQETQYF. CDR3 sequence (DNA): TGTGCCACCAGCAGATCGGGAGCGACAGCCCAAGAGACCCAGTACTTC.

V usage is TRBV28 and J usage is TRBJ1-6; 10 positions agree with TRBD1. V lost 6 bases to trimming and J lost 9 bases; unmatched junction nucleotides: 5. CDR3 length equals 14 residues. CDR1 MDHEN and CDR2 SYDVKM come from the germline V gene. CDR3 amino acids: CASRKTGGFSPLHF. The CDR3 DNA sequence: TGTGCCAGCAGAAAGACAGGGGGCTTTTCACCCCTCCACTTT.

The chain links TRBV5-1 to TRBJ2-3; 8 bases map to TRBD1. The CDR3 covers 18 residues. V shed 0 bases and J 1 base; nucleotides not matched to a gene: 10. CDR1 is SGHRS, CDR2 YFSETQ, per germline. Here the CDR3 reads CASSLDVRGLYGTDTQYF. In DNA, the CDR3 is TGCGCCAGCAGCTTGGATGTCAGGGGGCTTTATGGCACAGATACGCAGTATTTT.

This chain uses TRBV2 with TRBJ1-1, with 8 bases lining up with TRBD1. CDR1 and CDR2 (germline): SNHLY, FYNNEI. This CDR3 is built from 12 residues. Losses at the gene ends were 9 bases for V and 5 bases for J; bases not matched to a gene: 5. In nucleotides, the CDR3 is TGTGCCAGAAGACAGGGGTATACTGAAGCTTTCTTT. This codes for CARRQGYTEAFF.

The rearrangement uses TRBV5-4 and TRBJ1-1, with TRBD1 matching over 9 bases. V dropped 5 bases and J dropped 1; count of bases not matched to a gene: 0. CDR1 and CDR2 from the germline V gene are SGHNT and YYREEE (reference sequence). This CDR3 region has 13 residues. DNA for the CDR3: TGTGCCAGCAGGGGACAGGGGAACACTGAAGCTTTCTTT. Amino acid sequence: CASRGQGNTEAFF.

The V call is TRBV28, the J call TRBJ1-2; 8 nucleotides line up with TRBD1. V trimming: 11 bases; J trimming: 2 bases; junction bases outside the gene matches: 16. From germline, CDR1 is MDHEN and CDR2 SYDVKM. The CDR3 sequence is 16 residues long. CDR3 DNA: TGTGCCGCCACTACCCCTCCGGGACAGGCCAACTATGGCTACACCTTC. Protein sequence: CAATTPPGQANYGYTF.

V is TRBV19 and J is TRBJ2-3, with 11 bases that match TRBD1. CDR1 is LNHDA and CDR2 is SQIVND in the germline V gene (reference sequence). The CDR3 extends over 17 amino acids. J was trimmed by 2 bases and V by 4 bases; bases with no gene match: 8. The CDR3 loop is CASSNRRTGGSTDTQYF. In nucleotides, the CDR3 is TGTGCCAGTAGTAACCGCCGGACAGGGGGCTCCACAGATACGCAGTATTTT.

V usage is TRBV7-3 and J usage is TRBJ1-6; the D gene is possibly TRBD1 (5 bases). Deletions cut 0 bases from V and 9 bases from J, with 12 bases between. Germline assignment: CDR1 SGHTA and CDR2 FQGTGA. This CDR3 comprises 15 residues. CDR3 bases: TGTGCCAGCAGCTTAACGGGGCAGGGTATTTCACCCCTCCACTTT. Amino acid sequence: CASSLTGQGISPLHF.

CDR3 region: CAWSVQGLEQYF. The CDR3 DNA follows: TGTGCCTGGAGTGTACAGGGGCTCGAGCAGTACTTC. V gene TRBV30 combines with J gene TRBJ2-7; 7 positions match TRBD1. This CDR3 comprises 12 residues. Germline V gene data show CDR1 as GTSNPN and CDR2 as SVGIG (reference sequence). V lost 0 bases, J lost 6 bases, and 2 bases stayed unmatched.

This chain uses TRBV5-1 with TRBJ2-1; 12 nucleotides agree with TRBD2. The CDR3 sequence is 16 residues long. V gave up 6 bases and J gave up 0 bases; unmatched junction bases: 4. Germline V gene sequence: CDR1 SGHRS, CDR2 YFSETQ. The CDR3 nucleotides read TGCGCCAGCACGGAACTAGCGGGGGGCTCCTACAATGAGCAGTTCTTC. Its protein is CASTELAGGSYNEQFF.

This clone has more than one count but fewer than ten. The chain recombines TRBV7-6 with TRBJ1-3; D gene unclear. Germline CDR1 reads SGHVS; CDR2 reads FNYEAQ. The CDR3 contains 17 residues. Trimming took off 2 bases at V and 0 bases at J, with 14 bases between the two ends. The CDR3 loop is CASSLYSGDYSGNTIYF. The CDR3 bases are TGTGCCAGCAGCTTATACTCAGGAGACTACTCTGGAAACACCATATATTTT.

V gene TRBV27 combines with J gene TRBJ2-2, with a weak D call TRBD2 (5 bases). Looked up from germline, CDR1 is MNHEY and CDR2 is SMNVEV (reference sequence). The CDR3 runs to 17 residues. V was shortened by 3 bases and J by 8 bases, with 22 bases between the two germline ends. CDR3: CASSFSATIGTAGELFF. CDR3 bases: TGTGCCAGCAGTTTTTCTGCGACTATAGGAACGGCTGGGGAGCTGTTTTTT.

The chain employs TRBV5-8 and TRBJ1-2; D is possibly TRBD1 (5 bases). From germline, CDR1 is SGHTS and CDR2 YDEGEE. V lost 8 bases and J lost 4, with 21 bases in between. The CDR3 is 15 amino acids. The CDR3 reads CASSHQDMWLYGYTF. The CDR3 DNA reads TGTGCCAGTAGCCACCAGGACATGTGGCTCTATGGCTACACCTTC.

This clone turned up a few times. The chain recombines TRBV20-1 with TRBJ1-1; D unclear. Trimming shortened V by 5 bases and J by 6 bases, and 10 bases separated the two germline ends. The CDR3 covers 11 residues. The V gene's germline CDR1 is DFQATT and CDR2 SNEGSKA (reference sequence). CDR3 sequence reads: CSAARPSEAFF. The CDR3 DNA follows: TGCAGTGCTGCTAGACCCTCTGAAGCTTTCTTT.

The rearrangement joins TRBV5-6 to TRBJ1-5, with D hard to call. The CDR3 is 14 residues long. Trimming shortened V by 2 bases and J by 0 bases, and 6 bases separated the two germline ends. Germline lookup yields CDR1 SGHDT and CDR2 YYEEEE. The CDR3 DNA reads as TGTGCCAGCAGCTTCTGGCTTAGCAATCAGCCCCAGCATTTT. Translating gives CASSFWLSNQPQHF.

CDR3 nucleotide sequence: TGTGCCTGGAGTGAAGGGGAGGGGCGGACTGACACCACTGAAGCTTTCTTT. Translating it yields CAWSEGEGRTDTTEAFF. The rearrangement joins TRBV30 to TRBJ1-1; a possible D gene is TRBD1 (5 bases). The germline gives CDR1 GTSNPN, CDR2 SVGIG (reference sequence). V was trimmed by 1 base and J by 4 bases, leaving 22 bases between them. The CDR3 is 17 residues long. Full variable domain (missing parts from reference TRBV30 and TRBJ1-1): SQTIHQWPATLVQPVGSPLSLECTVEGTSNPNLYWYRQAAGRGLQLLFYSVGIGQISSEVPQNLSASRPQDRQFILSSKKLLLSDSGFYLCAWSEGEGRTDTTEAFFGQGTRLTVV.

This clone has a single count. V is TRBV19 and J is TRBJ1-2; 8 bases are shared with TRBD1. There are 14 residues in the CDR3. The trim removed 6 bases at V and 3 bases at J, leaving 6 bases unmatched. The germline gives CDR1 LNHDA, CDR2 SQIVND (reference sequence). This CDR3 is CASRSQGADYGYTF. The CDR3, as DNA: TGTGCCAGTAGAAGTCAGGGGGCAGACTATGGCTACACCTTC.

There are a few counts of this clone. The chain has TRBV10-1 and TRBJ2-2; tentative D call: TRBD1 (6 bases). The germline V gene encodes CDR1 WNHNN and CDR2 SYGVQD (reference sequence). The CDR3 runs 13 residues. With 4 bases removed from V and 3 bases from J, the gap between germline ends came to 6 bases. CDR3 loop: CASSGTDTGELFF. The CDR3 nucleotides read TGCGCCAGCAGTGGGACAGACACCGGGGAGCTGTTTTTT.

The rearrangement links TRBV28 to TRBJ1-5, with D uncertain. The CDR3 covers 15 residues. V lost 3 bases, J lost 1 base, and 10 bases lay in between. Germline V gene data show CDR1 as MDHEN and CDR2 as SYDVKM. The CDR3 nucleotides read TGTGCCAGCAGTTTCTCAGGTGTGAGCAATCAGCCCCAGCATTTT. Amino acid sequence: CASSFSGVSNQPQHF. Looking up the rest from reference TRBV28 and TRBJ1-5 gives the full variable domain: DVKVTQSSRYLVKRTGEKVFLECVQDMDHENMFWYRQDPGLGLRLIYFSYDVKMKEKGDIPEGYSVSREKKERFSLILESASTNQTSMYLCASSFSGVSNQPQHFGDGTRLSIL.

The gene calls are TRBV30 and TRBJ2-5, with D perhaps TRBD2 (6 bases). This CDR3 spans 14 amino acids. The germline V gene encodes CDR1 GTSNPN and CDR2 SVGIG (reference sequence). V gave up 1 base and J gave up 1 base, with 10 bases separating them. The CDR3 DNA reads TGTGCCTGGAGTGCGGGGGAGATCCAAGAGACCCAGTACTTC. It is translated as CAWSAGEIQETQYF.

The chain recombines TRBV7-9 with TRBJ2-1; the D gene is possibly TRBD1 (6 bases). Germline CDR1 and CDR2: SEHNR and FQNEAQ (reference sequence). V shed 5 bases and J shed 4 bases, with 12 bases lying between them. This CDR3 region has 14 residues. CDR3 protein: CASSRDNGYNEQFF. The CDR3, as DNA: TGTGCCAGCAGCCGGGACAACGGGTACAATGAGCAGTTCTTC.